The 5 T cell receptor beta chains given below trace back to one sample, sequenced in a study of blood T cell repertoires in COVID-19. TCRdb keeps only in-frame clones here, not all; method: immunoSEQ multiplex PCR. The table shows 60,000 to 75,000 clones, with around 87% occurring only once. Sequenced sample: peripheral blood. The origin of the receptors is a man aged 60 to 69 with acute or convalescent COVID-19.

The V gene is TRBV9, the J gene TRBJ1-2, with a possible D match to TRBD1 (5 bases). The CDR3 has 15 residues. The V end lost 0 bases, the J end lost 2 bases, and 11 bases lay between the germline ends. Germline loops: CDR1 SGDLS, CDR2 YYNGEE. CDR3 sequence reads: CASSVVGGANYGYTF. In DNA form, the CDR3 reads TGTGCCAGCAGCGTAGTTGGAGGGGCCAACTATGGCTACACCTTC.

This chain joins TRBV10-2 and TRBJ2-2; 8 nucleotides line up with TRBD2. Germline V gene data show CDR1 as WSHSY and CDR2 as SAAADI. The junction had 5 bases not matched to a gene; V was cut back by 2 bases and J by 6 bases. The CDR3 runs 15 residues. The CDR3 DNA reads as TGCGCCAGCAGTGAGAAGGGGACTAGGTCCGGGGAGCTGTTTTTT. This codes for CASSEKGTRSGELFF.

The V gene is TRBV13, the J gene TRBJ2-1, with 7 bases lining up with TRBD2. Germline-derived CDR1 and CDR2 are PRHDT and FYEKMQ (reference sequence). V lost 2 bases, J lost 6 bases, and 4 bases stayed unmatched. The CDR3 extends over 14 amino acids. The CDR3 DNA sequence: TGTGCCAGCAGCTTAAGGTGGGGGGGCAATGAGCAGTTCTTC. It specifies CASSLRWGGNEQFF.

CDR3 in amino acids: CASSQVVVDTEAFF. Here the CDR3 DNA reads TGCGCCAGCAGCCAAGTCGTCGTAGACACTGAAGCTTTCTTT. The chain links TRBV4-3 to TRBJ1-1, with D unresolved. CDR1 and CDR2 from the germline V gene are LGHNA and YSLEER. Trimming took 1 base from V and 3 from J, leaving 9 bases between them. The CDR3 sequence is 14 residues long.

This chain links TRBV11-2 with TRBJ1-3; a weak D match, TRBD1 (5 bases). Looked up from germline, CDR1 is SGHAT and CDR2 is FQNNGV. The V end lost 4 bases, the J end lost 4 bases, and 14 bases lay between the germline ends. This CDR3 spans 15 amino acids. This CDR3 is CASSSVQGSGNTIYF. The CDR3 DNA sequence: TGTGCCAGCAGCTCCGTCCAGGGATCCGGAAACACCATATATTTT.